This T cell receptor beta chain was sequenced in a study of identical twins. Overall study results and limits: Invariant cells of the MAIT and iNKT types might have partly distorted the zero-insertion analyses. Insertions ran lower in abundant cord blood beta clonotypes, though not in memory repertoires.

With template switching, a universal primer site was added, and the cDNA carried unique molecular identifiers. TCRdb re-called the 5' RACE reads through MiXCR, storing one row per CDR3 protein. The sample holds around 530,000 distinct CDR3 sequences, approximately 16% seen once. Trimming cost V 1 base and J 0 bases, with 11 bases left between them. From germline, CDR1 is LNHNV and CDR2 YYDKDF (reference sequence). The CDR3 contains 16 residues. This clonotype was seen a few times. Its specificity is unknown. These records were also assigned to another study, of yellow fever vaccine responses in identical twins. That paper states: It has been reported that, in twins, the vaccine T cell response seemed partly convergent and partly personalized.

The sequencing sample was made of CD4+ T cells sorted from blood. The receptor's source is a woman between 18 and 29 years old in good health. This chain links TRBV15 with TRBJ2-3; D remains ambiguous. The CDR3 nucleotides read TGTGCCACCAGCAGAGCTGCGTATTCTAGCACAGATACGCAGTATTTT. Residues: CATSRAAYSSTDTQYF.